This TCR beta chain comes out of a study of technical replicates of blood from several donors. Only in-frame clones appear in the TCRdb table, and some are missing; sequencing was by immunoSEQ multiplex PCR. The data contain 75,000 to 100,000 clones, about 95% of them singletons. This CDR3 has 14 amino acids. V dropped 2 bases and J dropped 4; count of bases not matched to a gene: 5. Germline values: CDR1 SGHNT, CDR2 YYREEE (reference sequence). The V and J genes are TRBV5-4 and TRBJ1-2, with TRBD1 identical over 7 bases. The sample was T cells isolated from PBMCs. The sequence was obtained from a human donor in good health. This chain's CDR3 is CASSLSGTAYGYTF. The CDR3 DNA is TGTGCCAGCAGCTTATCTGGGACAGCCTATGGCTACACCTTC.